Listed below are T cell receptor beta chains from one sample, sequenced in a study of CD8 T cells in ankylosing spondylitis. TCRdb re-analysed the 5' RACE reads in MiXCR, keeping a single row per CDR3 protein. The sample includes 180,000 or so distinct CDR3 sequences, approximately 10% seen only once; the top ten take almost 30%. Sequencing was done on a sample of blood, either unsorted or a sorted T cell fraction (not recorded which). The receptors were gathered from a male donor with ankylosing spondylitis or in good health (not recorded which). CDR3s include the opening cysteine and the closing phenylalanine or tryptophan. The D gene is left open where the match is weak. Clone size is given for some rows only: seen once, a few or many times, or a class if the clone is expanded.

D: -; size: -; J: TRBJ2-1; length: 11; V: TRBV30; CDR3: CAWTRYNEQFF; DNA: TGTGCCTGGACCCGTTACAATGAGCAGTTCTTC
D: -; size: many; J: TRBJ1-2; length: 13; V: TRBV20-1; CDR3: CSARKGGEGGYTF; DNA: TGCAGTGCTAGGAAGGGGGGCGAAGGAGGCTACACCTTC
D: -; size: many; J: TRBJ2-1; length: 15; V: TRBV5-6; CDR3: CASSLEGGPYNEQFF; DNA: TGTGCCAGCAGCTTGGAGGGGGGGCCCTACAATGAGCAGTTCTTC
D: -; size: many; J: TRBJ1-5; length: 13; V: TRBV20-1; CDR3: CSASENSNQPQHF; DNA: TGCAGTGCTTCCGAAAATAGCAATCAGCCCCAGCATTTT
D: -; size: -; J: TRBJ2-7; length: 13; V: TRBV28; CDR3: CASSLARLYEQYF; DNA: TGTGCCAGCAGTTTGGCGCGCCTCTACGAGCAGTACTTC
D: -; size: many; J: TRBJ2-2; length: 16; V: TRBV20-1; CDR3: CSAISLRVANTGELFF; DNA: TGCAGTGCTATAAGTCTTCGGGTCGCGAACACCGGGGAGCTGTTTTTT
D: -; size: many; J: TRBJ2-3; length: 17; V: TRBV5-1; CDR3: CASSLGRLLDYTDTQYF; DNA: TGCGCCAGCAGCTTGGGTCGATTACTAGACTACACAGATACGCAGTATTTT
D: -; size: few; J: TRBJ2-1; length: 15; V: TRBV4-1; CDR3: CASSQEAGQYNEQFF; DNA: TGCGCCAGCAGCCAAGAAGCCGGACAGTACAATGAGCAGTTCTTC
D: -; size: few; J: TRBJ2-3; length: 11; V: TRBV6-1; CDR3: CSSGATDTQYF; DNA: TGTTCCTCAGGGGCCACAGATACGCAGTATTTT
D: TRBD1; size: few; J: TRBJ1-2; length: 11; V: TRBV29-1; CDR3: CSVVDRSGYTF; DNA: TGCAGCGTTGTGGACAGGAGTGGCTACACCTTC
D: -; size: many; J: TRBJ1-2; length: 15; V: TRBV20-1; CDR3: CSARDGALGAYGYTF; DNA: TGCAGTGCTAGAGATGGAGCCCTTGGGGCCTATGGCTACACCTTC
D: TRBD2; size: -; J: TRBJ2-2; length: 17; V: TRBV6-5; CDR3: CASSSPGLAGVDGELFF; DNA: TGTGCCAGCAGTTCTCCGGGACTAGCGGGAGTGGACGGGGAGCTGTTTTTT
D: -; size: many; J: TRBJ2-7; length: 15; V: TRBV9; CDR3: CASSGRGGDSYEQYF; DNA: TGTGCCAGCAGCGGGAGGGGGGGGGACTCCTACGAGCAGTACTTC
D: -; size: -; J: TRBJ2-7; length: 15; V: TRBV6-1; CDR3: CASSEEKGGPYEQYF; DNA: TGTGCCAGCAGTGAAGAAAAGGGGGGACCCTACGAGCAGTACTTC
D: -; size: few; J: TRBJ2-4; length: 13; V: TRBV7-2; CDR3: CASSTTAFNIQYF; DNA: TGTGCCAGCAGCACGACAGCTTTCAACATTCAGTACTTC
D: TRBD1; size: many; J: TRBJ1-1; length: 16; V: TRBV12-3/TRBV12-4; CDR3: CASSLGGTAGGKEAFF; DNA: TGTGCCAGCAGTTTAGGGGGGACAGCCGGGGGAAAGGAAGCTTTCTTT
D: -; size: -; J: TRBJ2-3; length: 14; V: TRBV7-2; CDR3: CASSLQPDTDTQYF; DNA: TGTGCCAGCAGCCTCCAACCAGACACAGATACGCAGTATTTT